The 26 T cell receptor beta chains in this list originate from one sample, sequenced in a study of shared clonotypes between healthy human individuals. Only in-frame clones appear in the TCRdb table, and some are missing; sequencing was by immunoSEQ multiplex PCR. The sample lists 2 million to 2.5 million clones, almost 96% occurring once. Sequenced material: naive CD4+ T cells sorted from blood. The sample's subset: CD45RA+ positively selected. The origin of the receptors is a man aged 18 to 30 in good health.

This chain links TRBV7-9 with TRBJ2-7, with 10 bases identical to TRBD2. This CDR3 comprises 17 residues. The V segment lost 6 bases and the J segment 2 bases; nucleotides outside the gene matches: 13. CDR1 is SEHNR, CDR2 FQNEAQ, per germline (reference sequence). Written as DNA, the CDR3 is TGTGCCAGCAGGCGGACGGGGACTAGCGACGCAACCTACGAGCAGTACTTC. Amino acids: CASRRTGTSDATYEQYF.

The gene calls are TRBV6-1 and TRBJ2-7; D ambiguous. This CDR3 contains 15 residues. Per the germline V gene, CDR1 is MNHNS and CDR2 is SASEGT. V gave up 8 bases and J gave up 0 bases, with 17 bases separating them. The CDR3 sequence: CASCGAPPLSYEQYF. CDR3 in DNA: TGTGCCAGCTGCGGAGCTCCCCCCCTCTCCTACGAGCAGTACTTC.

V and J are TRBV9 and TRBJ1-2; maybe TRBD1 (5 bases). The V and J ends lost 4 bases and 1 base respectively, with 23 bases between them. The CDR3 is 18 amino acids. Germline assignment: CDR1 SGDLS and CDR2 YYNGEE. CDR3 coding DNA: TGTGCCAGCAGCCCAACAGTTGGTACCGGGACCTTTAACTATGGCTACACCTTC. Translating it yields CASSPTVGTGTFNYGYTF.

The V and J genes are TRBV15 and TRBJ1-1, with 9 bases lining up with TRBD1. The CDR3 contains 15 residues. J was trimmed by 2 bases and V by 5 bases; bases with no gene match: 6. Germline V gene lookup returns CDR1 LNHNV and CDR2 YYDKDF (reference sequence). This CDR3 is CATSWPGQGNTEAFF. The CDR3 DNA sequence: TGTGCCACCAGCTGGCCGGGACAGGGAAACACTGAAGCTTTCTTT. The variable domain in full, with the rest retrieved from reference TRBV15 and TRBJ1-1, is DAMVIQNPRYQVTQFGKPVTLSCSQTLNHNVMYWYQQKSSQAPKLLFHYYDKDFNNEADTPDNFQSRRPNTSFCFLDIRSPGLGDTAMYLCATSWPGQGNTEAFFGQGTRLTVV.

V gene TRBV10-1 combines with J gene TRBJ2-1, with D uncertain. Trimming took 0 bases from V and 5 from J, leaving 8 bases between them. Germline values: CDR1 WNHNN, CDR2 SYGVQD (reference sequence). There are 14 residues in the CDR3. The CDR3 coding sequence is TGCGCCAGCAGTGAGTCAGGCCAGGACAATGAGCAGTTCTTC. It specifies CASSESGQDNEQFF.

The chain recombines TRBV2 with TRBJ1-1; no reliable D call. The CDR3 length is 13 residues. Trimming cost V 4 bases and J 5 bases, with 11 bases left between them. Germline CDR1 reads SNHLY; CDR2 reads FYNNEI. The chain's CDR3 is CASSGPLGTEAFF. Here the CDR3 DNA reads TGTGCCAGCAGTGGGCCGCTAGGTACTGAAGCTTTCTTT.

The rearrangement joins TRBV5-1 to TRBJ1-2; a possible D gene is TRBD1 (6 bases). The CDR3 has 17 amino acids. Trimming took off 1 base at V and 2 bases at J, with 18 bases between the two ends. The germline gives CDR1 SGHRS, CDR2 YFSETQ. The CDR3 DNA reads as TGCGCCAGCAGCTTGAGACCCGGTCGACAGGCCAACTATGGCTACACCTTC. This translates into CASSLRPGRQANYGYTF.

This rearrangement joins TRBV7-8 to TRBJ2-2; 9 nucleotides align to TRBD1. The CDR3 sequence is 14 residues long. CDR1 SGHVS and CDR2 FQNEAQ come from the germline V gene. The J segment lost 9 bases and the V segment lost 9 bases, leaving 11 bases of the junction unmatched. In DNA form, the CDR3 reads TGTGCCAGTCGGACCCGGACAGGGGAACGGGAGCTGTTTTTT. Protein product: CASRTRTGERELFF.

The V call is TRBV19, the J call TRBJ1-4; D is uncertain. Germline V gives CDR1 LNHDA, CDR2 SQIVND (reference sequence). This CDR3 contains 12 residues. The ends were cut back, 3 bases at V and 6 bases at J, with 5 bases in the middle. The CDR3 spells CASSIKDEKLFF. Written as DNA, the CDR3 is TGTGCCAGTAGTATTAAGGATGAAAAACTGTTTTTT.

The chain recombines TRBV6-5 with TRBJ2-3; D perhaps matches TRBD2 (5 bases). The V and J ends lost 5 bases and 5 bases respectively, with 11 bases between them. Germline V gene data show CDR1 as MNHEY and CDR2 as SVGAGI. The CDR3 consists of 13 residues. The CDR3 region is CASSLTAGDTQYF. CDR3 coding DNA: TGTGCCAGCAGTCTCACCGCGGGAGATACGCAGTATTTT.

This chain uses TRBV7-9 with TRBJ2-7, with 9 bases aligning to TRBD1. In germline, CDR1 is SEHNR, CDR2 FQNEAQ (reference sequence). There are 19 residues in the CDR3. The V gene end was trimmed by 2 bases and the J gene end by 1 base; junction bases not matched to a gene: 15. The DNA for the CDR3 is TGTGCCAGCAGCTTAAGCGCCCCGAGGACCGGACAGGGGTCCTACGAGCAGTACTTC. This translates into CASSLSAPRTGQGSYEQYF. Using reference TRBV7-9 and TRBJ2-7 for the parts outside the CDR3, the full variable domain is DTGVSQNPRHKITKRGQNVTFRCDPISEHNRLYWYRQTLGQGPEFLTYFQNEAQLEKSRLLSDRFSAERPKGSFSTLEIQRTEQGDSAMYLCASSLSAPRTGQGSYEQYFGPGTRLTVT.

This clone occurred once. J is TRBJ2-7 and V is TRBV10-1; D may be TRBD1 or TRBD2 (5 bases each). The CDR3 covers 14 residues. Looked up from germline, CDR1 is WNHNN and CDR2 is SYGVQD (reference sequence). Trimming pared 3 bases from V and 5 bases from J, leaving 14 bases between. CDR3 nucleotide sequence: TGCGCCAGCAGTGAAGTGGCGTGGGGGAACGAGCAGTACTTC. Amino acid sequence: CASSEVAWGNEQYF.

CDR3 residues: CASSLWGWDNQPQHF. The CDR3 region has the DNA TGTGCCAGCAGTTTATGGGGTTGGGACAATCAGCCCCAGCATTTT. J is TRBJ1-5 and V is TRBV27, with D unresolved. V lost 1 base to trimming and J lost 3 bases, with 10 bases between them. Germline V gene sequence: CDR1 MNHEY, CDR2 SMNVEV (reference sequence). The CDR3 covers 15 residues.

This chain joins TRBV11-2 and TRBJ2-5; 11 positions match TRBD2. The CDR3 runs 18 residues. J lost 4 bases, V lost 1 base, and 11 bases had no gene match. Germline CDR1 reads SGHAT; CDR2 reads FQNNGV. CDR3 sequence: CASSLGVLAGGPTETQYF. DNA for the CDR3: TGTGCCAGCAGCTTAGGGGTTTTAGCGGGGGGGCCTACAGAGACCCAGTACTTC.

The chain uses TRBV11-2 and TRBJ2-2, with 10 bases fitting TRBD1. The germline gives CDR1 SGHAT, CDR2 FQNNGV. The CDR3 has 14 amino acids. V shed 5 bases and J 6 bases; nucleotides not matched to a gene: 3. This chain's CDR3 is CASSQTGGSGELFF. CDR3 nucleotide sequence: TGTGCCAGCAGCCAGACAGGGGGCTCCGGGGAGCTGTTTTTT.

CDR3 sequence reads: CACRDNSYNEQFF. The CDR3 nucleotides are TGTGCCTGCAGGGACAACTCCTACAATGAGCAGTTCTTC. The chain combines TRBV30 with TRBJ2-1; D possibly corresponds to TRBD1 (6 bases). V dropped 6 bases and J dropped 0 bases, with 9 bases sitting between them. CDR1 GTSNPN and CDR2 SVGIG come from the germline V gene (reference sequence). The length of the CDR3 is 13 residues.

The CDR3 nucleotides are TGTGCCAGCAGCTTAGTTCTAGAACAAGAGACCCAGTACTTC. It translates to CASSLVLEQETQYF. The chain joins TRBV11-2 to TRBJ2-5; D ambiguous. Germline CDR1 reads SGHAT; CDR2 reads FQNNGV. Deletions cut 1 base from V and 2 bases from J, with 8 bases between. This CDR3 contains 14 residues.

This sequence joins TRBV30 and TRBJ1-2, with 9 bases matching TRBD1. Germline V gene data show CDR1 as GTSNPN and CDR2 as SVGIG (reference sequence). The CDR3 extends over 12 amino acids. V lost 8 bases, J lost 8 bases, and 9 bases stayed unmatched. CDR3 region: CARTTGGSGYTF. The CDR3 DNA reads TGTGCCAGAACGACAGGGGGAAGCGGCTACACCTTC.

The chain recombines TRBV10-3 with TRBJ2-3; 13 bases map to TRBD2. The germline CDR1 and CDR2 sequences are ENHRY and SYGVKD. The CDR3 is 15 amino acids. V shed 7 bases and J 6 bases; nucleotides not matched to a gene: 7. The CDR3 nucleotides are TGTGCCATCACTGAAGGACTAGCGGGGGCTGATACGCAGTATTTT. Its protein is CAITEGLAGADTQYF.

This rearrangement joins TRBV10-3 to TRBJ1-1; 7 positions agree with TRBD1. Trimming took 6 bases from V and 4 from J; bases not matched to a gene: 8. Germline V gene sequence: CDR1 ENHRY, CDR2 SYGVKD. This CDR3 is 14 amino acids long. The CDR3 DNA sequence: TGTGCCATCAGACCGGGACAGCAAGGCACTGAAGCTTTCTTT. This gives the protein CAIRPGQQGTEAFF.

CDR3 loop: CASSSFSGVAYNEQFF. In nucleotides, the CDR3 is TGTGCCAGCAGCTCGTTTAGCGGGGTGGCCTACAATGAGCAGTTCTTC. The chain combines TRBV7-2 with TRBJ2-1, with 8 bases fitting TRBD2. CDR3 length: 16 residues. V shed 4 bases, J shed 2 bases, and the junction held 7 bases outside the gene matches. Germline loops: CDR1 SGHTA, CDR2 FQGNSA.

The CDR3 DNA reads as TGTGCCAGCAGTCTTTTGTTGGGGCAGGCTACAGATACGCAGTATTTT. As protein: CASSLLLGQATDTQYF. The gene calls are TRBV2 and TRBJ2-3, with a tentative D call TRBD1 (5 bases). Deletions cut 5 bases from V and 3 bases from J, with 18 bases between. From germline, CDR1 is SNHLY and CDR2 FYNNEI. The length of the CDR3 is 16 residues. The full variable domain, with the rest looked up from reference TRBV2 and TRBJ2-3, is EPEVTQTPSHQVTQMGQEVILRCVPISNHLYFYWYRQILGQKVEFLVSFYNNEISEKSEIFDDQFSVERPDGSNFTLKIRSTKLEDSAMYFCASSLLLGQATDTQYFGPGTRLTVL.

The chain links TRBV7-2 to TRBJ2-7; D is perhaps TRBD1 (5 bases). V lost 4 bases to trimming and J lost 5 bases, with 21 bases between them. Per the germline V gene, CDR1 is SGHTA and CDR2 is FQGNSA. The CDR3 is made up of 16 amino acids. Written as DNA, the CDR3 is TGTGCCAGCAGCTCTTCGGTAGTCAGGGCTATCAACGAGCAGTACTTC. It codes for CASSSSVVRAINEQYF.

This chain uses TRBV4-3 with TRBJ2-6; TRBD2 aligns across 9 bases. V shed 3 bases, J shed 4 bases, and the junction held 7 bases outside the gene matches. Germline V lookup: CDR1 LGHNA, CDR2 YSLEER. This CDR3 is 17 amino acids long. The CDR3 bases are TGCGCCAGCAGCCAGAAGGGACTAGCTTCAGGGGCCAACGTCCTGACTTTC. Its protein product is CASSQKGLASGANVLTF.

This chain links TRBV2 with TRBJ1-5; 7 bases map to TRBD1. The CDR3 covers 16 residues. Germline V lookup: CDR1 SNHLY, CDR2 FYNNEI. The V segment lost 4 bases and the J segment 2 bases; nucleotides outside the gene matches: 8. CDR3 in amino acids: CASSGSGGGGNQPQHF. The DNA for the CDR3 is TGTGCCAGCAGTGGGTCAGGGGGGGGTGGCAATCAGCCCCAGCATTTT.

The chain recombines TRBV28 with TRBJ1-1, with D possibly matching TRBD1 (5 bases). The germline CDR1 and CDR2 sequences are MDHEN and SYDVKM. The V end lost 6 bases, the J end lost 8 bases, and 13 bases lay between the germline ends. The CDR3 is 12 residues long. This CDR3 reads CASSYLGAEAFF. CDR3 nucleotide sequence: TGTGCCAGCAGCTACCTAGGGGCCGAAGCTTTCTTT. Supplemented by reference TRBV28 and TRBJ1-1, the full variable domain reads DVKVTQSSRYLVKRTGEKVFLECVQDMDHENMFWYRQDPGLGLRLIYFSYDVKMKEKGDIPEGYSVSREKKERFSLILESASTNQTSMYLCASSYLGAEAFFGQGTRLTVV.